This TCR beta chain is from a study of T cells after yellow fever vaccination. Findings and caveats of the study: Most clones from primary vaccination were detected again post-booster (roughly 96% CD4, about 88% CD8).

TCRdb redid the calling of the 5' RACE reads with MiXCR, one entry per CDR3 protein. The data contain some 200,000 distinct CDR3 sequences, 9.5% to 12% of them seen just once; the ten biggest clones take up 36%. This clonotype was seen at least ten times. Its specificity is unknown. The V end was cut by 6 bases, the J end by 1 base, with 13 bases between. From germline, CDR1 is MGHRA and CDR2 YSYEKL. The length of the CDR3 is 15 residues. The receptor's source is a man between 18 and 35 years old who received the YFV17D yellow fever vaccine. The gene calls are TRBV4-1 and TRBJ1-5; D might be TRBD1 (5 bases). Sequenced here: CD8+ T cells sorted from PBMCs, sampled 15 days after the yellow fever booster vaccination. CDR3 sequence reads: CASRDRDVSNQPQHF. DNA of the CDR3: TGCGCCAGCAGGGACCGGGACGTAAGCAATCAGCCCCAGCATTTT.